These T cell receptor beta chains were read from a single sample in a study of blood T cell repertoires in COVID-19. The repertoire was sequenced with immunoSEQ multiplex PCR; TCRdb's copy has only in-frame clones and lacks some. The data show 80,000 to 100,000 clones, 80% seen once. Sequences were obtained from peripheral blood. These receptors all stem from a woman in her seventies with acute or convalescent COVID-19. The CDR3 runs from the conserved cysteine through the conserved F or W. A D gene is named only where the DNA matches it firmly. Only some rows state a clone size, as once, few, many or a class for expanded clones.

j_call: TRBJ2-3
d_call: TRBD2
v_call: TRBV7-2
clone_size: NA
cdr3_nt: TGTGCCAGCAGCTTAGCGGGTATGGCGGGGGGGAGCACAGATACGCAGTATTTT
cdr3_aa: CASSLAGMAGGSTDTQYF

j_call: TRBJ2-7
d_call: TRBD2
v_call: TRBV4-1
clone_size: NA
cdr3_nt: TGCGCCAGCAGCCAAGAAGACGGGACTAGCTACGAGCAGTACTTC
cdr3_aa: CASSQEDGTSYEQYF

j_call: TRBJ1-3
d_call: TRBD1
v_call: TRBV7-9
clone_size: NA
cdr3_nt: TGTGCCAGCCGCAAGACAGGGGATGGAAACACCATATATTTT
cdr3_aa: CASRKTGDGNTIYF

j_call: TRBJ2-1
d_call: TRBD2
v_call: TRBV5-4
clone_size: NA
cdr3_nt: TGTGCCAGCAGTCCCGGACTAGCGGGAGAATTCGGTGAGCAGTTCTTC
cdr3_aa: CASSPGLAGEFGEQFF

j_call: TRBJ1-2
d_call: TRBD1
v_call: TRBV6-5
clone_size: NA
cdr3_nt: TGTGCCAGCAGTTACACAGGGGCAGGAGGCTACACCTTC
cdr3_aa: CASSYTGAGGYTF

j_call: TRBJ2-3
d_call: NA
v_call: TRBV5-1
clone_size: NA
cdr3_nt: TGCGCCAGCAGCCCGCGATGGACAGGAGGGCAGGCAGATACGCAGTATTTT
cdr3_aa: CASSPRWTGGQADTQYF

j_call: TRBJ2-4
d_call: NA
v_call: TRBV28
clone_size: NA
cdr3_nt: TGTGCCAGCAGTTTAGAGGGCGGGGTAAAAAACATTCAGTACTTC
cdr3_aa: CASSLEGGVKNIQYF

j_call: TRBJ2-3
d_call: TRBD2
v_call: TRBV6-1
clone_size: NA
cdr3_nt: TGTGCCAGCAGTGAAGCGGTGGCGGGAGGGTTTATGGATACGCAGTATTTT
cdr3_aa: CASSEAVAGGFMDTQYF

j_call: TRBJ2-3
d_call: NA
v_call: TRBV28
clone_size: NA
cdr3_nt: TGTGCCAGCAGTTTATCGGGGGGCACAGATACGCAGTATTTT
cdr3_aa: CASSLSGGTDTQYF

j_call: TRBJ2-1
d_call: NA
v_call: TRBV11-2
clone_size: NA
cdr3_nt: TGTGCCAGCAGCTTTTTCAAGGGGAGGAATGAGCAGTTCTTC
cdr3_aa: CASSFFKGRNEQFF

j_call: TRBJ2-6
d_call: TRBD2
v_call: TRBV19
clone_size: NA
cdr3_nt: TGTGCCAGTAGTATAGCGGTAGCGGGAGGGCCTAGTGGGGCCAACGTCCTGACTTTC
cdr3_aa: CASSIAVAGGPSGANVLTF

j_call: TRBJ2-3
d_call: TRBD2
v_call: TRBV5-1
clone_size: NA
cdr3_nt: TGCGCCAGCAGCTCCCGAAGTAGCGGGGGGTACACAGATACGCAGTATTTT
cdr3_aa: CASSSRSSGGYTDTQYF

j_call: TRBJ2-2
d_call: NA
v_call: TRBV2
clone_size: NA
cdr3_nt: TGTGCCAGCAGTGATCGAGGGTGGGAGCTGTTTTTT
cdr3_aa: CASSDRGWELFF

j_call: TRBJ2-4
d_call: NA
v_call: TRBV7-2
clone_size: NA
cdr3_nt: TGTGCCAGCAGCTTCGGGGGATTTCTAGCCAAAAACATTCAGTACTTC
cdr3_aa: CASSFGGFLAKNIQYF

j_call: TRBJ2-3
d_call: TRBD2
v_call: TRBV7-2
clone_size: NA
cdr3_nt: TGTGCCAGCAGCCTAGTTGGGACTAGCGGGACAGATACGCAGTATTTT
cdr3_aa: CASSLVGTSGTDTQYF

j_call: TRBJ2-1
d_call: TRBD2
v_call: TRBV19
clone_size: once
cdr3_nt: TGTGCCAGTAGTATCCGGCCCGGGACTAGCGGGAGGGGCAATGAGCAGTTCTTC
cdr3_aa: CASSIRPGTSGRGNEQFF

j_call: TRBJ1-1
d_call: TRBD1
v_call: TRBV14
clone_size: NA
cdr3_nt: TGTGCCAGCAGCCACCAAACCCCAAATGGAGGGGGCGAGGACACTGAAGCTTTCTTT
cdr3_aa: CASSHQTPNGGGEDTEAFF

j_call: TRBJ1-1
d_call: TRBD1
v_call: TRBV4-1
clone_size: NA
cdr3_nt: TGCGCCAGCGGAGCCGGGACAGTGAACACTGAAGCTTTCTTT
cdr3_aa: CASGAGTVNTEAFF

j_call: TRBJ1-1
d_call: NA
v_call: TRBV6-2/TRBV6-3
clone_size: NA
cdr3_nt: TGTGCCAGCAGTTACCCCGACATGGTAGTCGGTGCTGAAGCTTTCTTT
cdr3_aa: CASSYPDMVVGAEAFF

j_call: TRBJ2-4
d_call: TRBD2
v_call: TRBV5-6
clone_size: NA
cdr3_nt: TGTGCCAGCAGCGGGGAGCGGGGGGGACCCAGGCACATTCAGTACTTC
cdr3_aa: CASSGERGGPRHIQYF

j_call: TRBJ1-5
d_call: TRBD1
v_call: TRBV30
clone_size: NA
cdr3_nt: TGTGCCTATACCCACCAGGGGGCGTCGGATCAGCCCCAGCATTTT
cdr3_aa: CAYTHQGASDQPQHF

j_call: TRBJ1-2
d_call: NA
v_call: TRBV24-1
clone_size: medium-sized
cdr3_nt: TGTGCCACCAGCAGGGACTCTCGGTATGGCTACACCTTC
cdr3_aa: CATSRDSRYGYTF

j_call: TRBJ2-4
d_call: NA
v_call: TRBV29-1
clone_size: NA
cdr3_nt: TGCAGCGCTGCGGGACAGAAAAACATTCAGTACTTC
cdr3_aa: CSAAGQKNIQYF

j_call: TRBJ2-3
d_call: TRBD2
v_call: TRBV10-3
clone_size: NA
cdr3_nt: TGTGCCATCAGTGAGGCTAGCGGGATGTGGGTAGATACGCAGTATTTT
cdr3_aa: CAISEASGMWVDTQYF

j_call: TRBJ1-1
d_call: NA
v_call: TRBV21-1
clone_size: NA
cdr3_nt: TGTGCCAGCAACTTACAGGGGTTGGAAGTTCCCATGAACACTGAAGCTTTCTTT
cdr3_aa: CASNLQGLEVPMNTEAFF

j_call: TRBJ1-2
d_call: NA
v_call: TRBV28
clone_size: few
cdr3_nt: TGTGCCACCGGAGAGAACTATGGCTACACCTTC
cdr3_aa: CATGENYGYTF

j_call: TRBJ2-3
d_call: NA
v_call: TRBV3-1/TRBV3-2
clone_size: once
cdr3_nt: TGTGCCAGCAGCCCTAGGGGGGATACGCAGTATTTT
cdr3_aa: CASSPRGDTQYF

j_call: TRBJ1-6
d_call: TRBD1
v_call: TRBV5-1
clone_size: NA
cdr3_nt: TGCGCCAGCAGAGGGGACAGGATGAATTCACCCCTCCACTTT
cdr3_aa: CASRGDRMNSPLHF

j_call: TRBJ2-1
d_call: TRBD2
v_call: TRBV15
clone_size: NA
cdr3_nt: TGTGCCACCAGCAGACCAAGCGGGGGCATGCCTGAGCAGTTCTTC
cdr3_aa: CATSRPSGGMPEQFF

j_call: TRBJ2-7
d_call: NA
v_call: TRBV5-1
clone_size: few
cdr3_nt: TGCGCCAGCAGCTTGGCTGGAGGGGCCTACGAGCAGTACTTC
cdr3_aa: CASSLAGGAYEQYF

j_call: TRBJ2-1
d_call: TRBD1
v_call: TRBV7-8
clone_size: NA
cdr3_nt: TGTGCCAGCAGCTTAGTGGGACAGTTTGCCTACAATGAGCAGTTCTTC
cdr3_aa: CASSLVGQFAYNEQFF

j_call: TRBJ1-2
d_call: NA
v_call: TRBV7-2
clone_size: NA
cdr3_nt: TGTGCCAGCAGCCTCTCAGGGGTAGGCTACACCTTC
cdr3_aa: CASSLSGVGYTF

j_call: TRBJ1-6
d_call: NA
v_call: TRBV11-3
clone_size: NA
cdr3_nt: TGTGCCAGCAGCTTAAGCGGGGGTTCACCCCTCCACTTT
cdr3_aa: CASSLSGGSPLHF

j_call: TRBJ1-5
d_call: NA
v_call: TRBV7-2
clone_size: NA
cdr3_nt: TGTGCCAGCAGCTTAGGCCAGGGTGGTCAGCCCCAGCATTTT
cdr3_aa: CASSLGQGGQPQHF

j_call: TRBJ1-6
d_call: NA
v_call: TRBV19
clone_size: NA
cdr3_nt: TGTGCCAGTAGTATCCAGGGGTCCGGTTCACCCCTCCACTTT
cdr3_aa: CASSIQGSGSPLHF

j_call: TRBJ2-1
d_call: TRBD2
v_call: TRBV5-1
clone_size: NA
cdr3_nt: TGCGCCAGCAGAGGGACTAGCGTTTACAATGAGCAGTTCTTC
cdr3_aa: CASRGTSVYNEQFF

j_call: TRBJ2-2
d_call: TRBD2
v_call: TRBV14
clone_size: once
cdr3_nt: TGTGCCAGCAGCCAAGAGCTCCCGACTAGCGGGGGGATGAACACCGGGGAGCTGTTTTTT
cdr3_aa: CASSQELPTSGGMNTGELFF

j_call: TRBJ2-5
d_call: NA
v_call: TRBV3-1/TRBV3-2
clone_size: NA
cdr3_nt: TGTGCCAGCAGCCAAGAAGGGGTCCTGGCAGGCCAACAAGAGACCCAGTACTTC
cdr3_aa: CASSQEGVLAGQQETQYF

j_call: TRBJ2-3
d_call: TRBD2
v_call: TRBV9
clone_size: NA
cdr3_nt: TGTGCCAGCAGCCCTGGCAGCGGGAGTATGAATACGCAGTATTTT
cdr3_aa: CASSPGSGSMNTQYF

j_call: TRBJ2-1
d_call: NA
v_call: TRBV7-8
clone_size: few
cdr3_nt: TGTGCCAGCAGGTCAGGGATCTCCTACAATGAGCAGTTCTTC
cdr3_aa: CASRSGISYNEQFF

j_call: TRBJ2-1
d_call: TRBD1
v_call: TRBV11-3
clone_size: NA
cdr3_nt: TGTGCCAGCAGCTTAGACGGACAGGGGAAGATCTTC
cdr3_aa: CASSLDGQGKIF